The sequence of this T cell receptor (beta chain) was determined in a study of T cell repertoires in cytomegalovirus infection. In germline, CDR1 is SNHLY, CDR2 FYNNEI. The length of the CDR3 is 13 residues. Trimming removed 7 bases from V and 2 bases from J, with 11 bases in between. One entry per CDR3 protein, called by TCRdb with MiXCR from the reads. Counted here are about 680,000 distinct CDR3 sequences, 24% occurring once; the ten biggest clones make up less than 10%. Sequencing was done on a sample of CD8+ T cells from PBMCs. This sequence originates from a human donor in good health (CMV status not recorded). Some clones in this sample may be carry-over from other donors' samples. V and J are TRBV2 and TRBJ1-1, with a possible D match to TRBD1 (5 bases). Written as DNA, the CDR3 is TGTGCCAGCATGGGGGTCGGCAACACTGAAGCTTTCTTT. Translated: CASMGVGNTEAFF.